These T cell receptor beta chains were read from a single sample in a study of regulatory T cells in long-lasting Graves disease. MiXCR, applied by TCRdb to the multiplex PCR reads, yields one record per CDR3 protein. The sample shows around 400,000 distinct CDR3 sequences, about 15% of them seen only once. These records were also assigned to another study, of T cells in Graves' hyperthyroidism and ophthalmopathy.

The sequences come from peripheral blood mononuclear cells (PBMCs), collected at new diagnosis, from a patient treated with antithyroid drugs. The receptor set was obtained from a woman between 35 and 50 years old with Graves disease. Each CDR3 is given with its conserved first and last residue. The order of the fields is clone size, J gene, V gene, D gene, CDR3 protein, CDR3 DNA. The D gene is left open where the match is weak. Clone size is stated in some rows and not others, as once, few, many or a class when expanded.

size: many; J: TRBJ2-3; V: TRBV5-1; D: .; CDR3: CASSLDGSPTDTQYF; DNA: TGCGCCAGCAGCTTGGACGGGAGTCCCACAGATACGCAGTATTTT
size: .; J: TRBJ2-3; V: TRBV28; D: TRBD1; CDR3: CANSLTGGEGTDTQYF; DNA: TGTGCCAACAGTTTAACAGGGGGCGAGGGCACAGATACGCAGTATTTT
size: many; J: TRBJ1-2; V: TRBV12-3/TRBV12-4; D: .; CDR3: CASTLRGSPYGYTF; DNA: TGTGCCAGCACCCTCCGGGGATCTCCCTATGGCTACACCTTC
size: many; J: TRBJ2-5; V: TRBV20-1; D: TRBD2; CDR3: CSAPGLAGAWETQYF; DNA: TGCAGTGCTCCAGGACTAGCGGGAGCTTGGGAGACCCAGTACTTC
size: few; J: TRBJ1-6; V: TRBV19; D: .; CDR3: CASSIPGRRSPLHF; DNA: TGTGCCAGTAGTATACCGGGAAGGCGGTCACCCCTCCACTTT
size: .; J: TRBJ2-2; V: TRBV19; D: .; CDR3: CASSMGRDWAGELFF; DNA: TGTGCCAGTAGTATGGGGCGGGACTGGGCCGGGGAGCTGTTTTTT
size: many; J: TRBJ2-5; V: TRBV3-1; D: .; CDR3: CASSQRRWIVETQYF; DNA: TGTGCCAGCAGCCAGAGGCGGTGGATTGTTGAGACCCAGTACTTC
size: .; J: TRBJ2-7; V: TRBV12-3/TRBV12-4; D: .; CDR3: CASSPGSHGQYF; DNA: TGTGCCAGCAGCCCAGGGTCCCACGGGCAGTACTTC
size: few; J: TRBJ2-7; V: TRBV19; D: TRBD2; CDR3: CAIIAGEAAYEQYF; DNA: TGTGCCATCATAGCGGGCGAGGCCGCCTACGAGCAGTACTTC
size: many; J: TRBJ1-3; V: TRBV9; D: TRBD1; CDR3: CASSVDAGGTGNTIYF; DNA: TGTGCCAGCAGCGTAGACGCAGGGGGCACTGGAAACACCATATATTTT
size: .; J: TRBJ2-3; V: TRBV6-2/TRBV6-3; D: TRBD2; CDR3: CASSYSKTSASTDTQYF; DNA: TGTGCCAGCAGTTACTCGAAGACTAGCGCTAGCACAGATACGCAGTATTTT
size: many; J: TRBJ1-1; V: TRBV28; D: .; CDR3: CASSPRQVAIEAFF; DNA: TGTGCCAGCAGTCCAAGGCAGGTCGCTATTGAAGCTTTCTTT
size: .; J: TRBJ2-5; V: TRBV11-2; D: .; CDR3: CASSLGGVAETQYF; DNA: TGTGCCAGCAGCTTGGGGGGAGTCGCCGAGACCCAGTACTTC
size: few; J: TRBJ2-2; V: TRBV12-3/TRBV12-4; D: TRBD1; CDR3: CASSLGQGKGTGELFF; DNA: TGTGCCAGCAGCCTTGGACAGGGCAAAGGGACCGGGGAGCTGTTTTTT
size: many; J: TRBJ2-7; V: TRBV11-1; D: TRBD2; CDR3: CASSILAGGPYEQYF; DNA: TGTGCCAGCAGCATCCTAGCGGGAGGGCCCTACGAGCAGTACTTC
size: few; J: TRBJ1-2; V: TRBV7-2; D: .; CDR3: CASSLDTGFYGYTF; DNA: TGTGCCAGCAGCTTAGATACAGGGTTCTATGGCTACACCTTC
size: many; J: TRBJ1-1; V: TRBV30; D: .; CDR3: CAWSPTPSGRSTEAFF; DNA: TGTGCCTGGAGCCCAACACCGTCGGGCAGGAGCACTGAAGCTTTCTTT
size: .; J: TRBJ1-5; V: TRBV19; D: .; CDR3: CASKENAGRINQPQHF; DNA: TGTGCCAGTAAGGAAAATGCGGGACGGATCAATCAGCCCCAGCATTTT
size: .; J: TRBJ2-3; V: TRBV5-4; D: TRBD1; CDR3: CASGRDRSTDTQYF; DNA: TGTGCCAGCGGGCGGGACAGGAGCACAGATACGCAGTATTTT
size: many; J: TRBJ1-2; V: TRBV2; D: TRBD1; CDR3: CASSEGTGATYGYTF; DNA: TGTGCCAGCAGTGAAGGGACAGGGGCTACCTATGGCTACACCTTC
size: many; J: TRBJ2-5; V: TRBV28; D: TRBD1; CDR3: CASSLSGQGQETQYF; DNA: TGTGCCAGCAGTTTAAGTGGACAGGGGCAAGAGACCCAGTACTTC
size: .; J: TRBJ1-1; V: TRBV20-1; D: TRBD1; CDR3: CSARAVRQGGYTEAFF; DNA: TGCAGTGCTAGAGCCGTCCGACAGGGAGGGTACACTGAAGCTTTCTTT
size: many; J: TRBJ2-7; V: TRBV12-3/TRBV12-4; D: .; CDR3: CASSSKPGQGSYEQYF; DNA: TGTGCCAGCAGTTCAAAACCGGGCCAGGGGTCCTACGAGCAGTACTTC
size: few; J: TRBJ2-1; V: TRBV27; D: TRBD2; CDR3: CASSFLAGGSYNEQFF; DNA: TGTGCCAGCAGTTTCCTAGCGGGAGGCTCCTACAATGAGCAGTTCTTC
size: many; J: TRBJ1-3; V: TRBV30; D: TRBD1; CDR3: CAWSSTRTGLYSGNTIYF; DNA: TGTGCCTGGAGTAGTACTAGGACAGGGCTTTACTCTGGAAACACCATATATTTT
size: few; J: TRBJ2-1; V: TRBV5-8; D: .; CDR3: CASSFGIIDEQFF; DNA: TGTGCCAGCAGCTTCGGGATAATCGATGAGCAGTTCTTC
size: .; J: TRBJ1-6; V: TRBV7-8; D: .; CDR3: CASSTGSTLHF; DNA: TGTGCCAGCAGCACCGGCAGTACCCTCCACTTT
size: few; J: TRBJ1-2; V: TRBV3-1; D: .; CDR3: CASSQDGQRNGYTF; DNA: TGTGCCAGCAGCCAAGATGGGCAGAGAAATGGCTACACCTTC
size: many; J: TRBJ1-6; V: TRBV2; D: TRBD1; CDR3: CASNGQGVNSPLHF; DNA: TGTGCCAGCAATGGACAGGGGGTGAATTCACCCCTCCACTTT
size: many; J: TRBJ2-1; V: TRBV7-2; D: TRBD2; CDR3: CASSFVLAGGWDNEQFF; DNA: TGTGCCAGCAGCTTTGTACTAGCGGGAGGTTGGGACAATGAGCAGTTCTTC
size: few; J: TRBJ2-1; V: TRBV29-1; D: TRBD2; CDR3: CSVPTSADNEQFF; DNA: TGCAGCGTCCCGACTAGCGCTGACAATGAGCAGTTCTTC
size: many; J: TRBJ2-2; V: TRBV7-9; D: TRBD1; CDR3: CASSADRENTGELFF; DNA: TGTGCCAGCAGCGCCGACAGGGAGAACACCGGGGAGCTGTTTTTT
size: .; J: TRBJ1-3; V: TRBV28; D: .; CDR3: CASSLPQGNTIYF; DNA: TGTGCCAGCAGCCTCCCCCAGGGAAACACCATATATTTT
size: many; J: TRBJ1-2; V: TRBV29-1; D: TRBD1; CDR3: CSVSGTGGDYGYTF; DNA: TGCAGCGTTTCGGGGACAGGGGGCGACTATGGCTACACCTTC
size: .; J: TRBJ2-3; V: TRBV19; D: TRBD1; CDR3: CASSALTGLDTQYF; DNA: TGTGCCAGTAGTGCACTGACAGGGCTGGATACGCAGTATTTT
size: many; J: TRBJ1-1; V: TRBV6-2/TRBV6-3; D: .; CDR3: CASSDVRATEAFF; DNA: TGTGCCAGCAGTGATGTCAGGGCCACTGAAGCTTTCTTT
size: few; J: TRBJ2-1; V: TRBV27; D: .; CDR3: CASSAGPYNEQFF; DNA: TGTGCCAGCAGTGCGGGACCTTACAATGAGCAGTTCTTC
size: many; J: TRBJ2-5; V: TRBV25-1; D: .; CDR3: CASSEYRVGGETQYF; DNA: TGTGCCAGCAGTGAATATAGGGTGGGCGGAGAGACCCAGTACTTC
size: few; J: TRBJ2-6; V: TRBV10-3; D: .; CDR3: CAISWSSGANVLTF; DNA: TGTGCCATCAGTTGGAGCTCTGGGGCCAACGTCCTGACTTTC
size: many; J: TRBJ2-1; V: TRBV7-8; D: TRBD2; CDR3: CASSHSLGSGSTGSYNEQFF; DNA: TGTGCCAGCAGCCATAGTCTCGGTAGCGGGAGTACGGGCTCCTACAATGAGCAGTTCTTC
size: few; J: TRBJ1-1; V: TRBV3-1; D: .; CDR3: CASSQYLNTEAFF; DNA: TGTGCCAGCAGCCAGTACTTGAACACTGAAGCTTTCTTT
size: .; J: TRBJ1-6; V: TRBV7-3; D: .; CDR3: CASSSRVKTGSMTYPTPLHF; DNA: TGTGCCAGCAGCTCCCGGGTGAAGACAGGCTCCATGACCTATCCAACCCCCCTCCACTTT
size: .; J: TRBJ2-2; V: TRBV19; D: TRBD1; CDR3: CASSIARQGNTGELFF; DNA: TGTGCCAGTAGTATAGCTCGACAGGGCAACACCGGGGAGCTGTTTTTT
size: many; J: TRBJ1-5; V: TRBV12-3/TRBV12-4; D: TRBD1; CDR3: CATTQGGGEPQHF; DNA: TGTGCCACCACTCAAGGGGGCGGAGAGCCCCAGCATTTT
size: many; J: TRBJ1-1; V: TRBV3-1; D: .; CDR3: CASSQVTGPTEAFF; DNA: TGTGCCAGCAGCCAAGTCACAGGGCCCACTGAAGCTTTCTTT
size: many; J: TRBJ2-7; V: TRBV28; D: .; CDR3: CASSLPSYEQYF; DNA: TGTGCCAGCAGTTTACCCTCCTACGAGCAGTACTTC
size: many; J: TRBJ1-4; V: TRBV5-1; D: .; CDR3: CASSVQGLNEKLFF; DNA: TGCGCCAGCAGCGTACAGGGTCTTAATGAAAAACTGTTTTTT
size: .; J: TRBJ2-7; V: TRBV6-1; D: .; CDR3: CASSQQAQGLTYEQYF; DNA: TGTGCCAGCAGTCAACAGGCTCAGGGCCTAACCTACGAGCAGTACTTC
size: few; J: TRBJ2-1; V: TRBV5-6; D: TRBD2; CDR3: CASSLELAGTSYNEQFF; DNA: TGTGCCAGCAGCTTGGAACTAGCGGGGACCTCCTACAATGAGCAGTTCTTC